This is a list of T cell receptor beta chains from one sample in a study of liver allograft versus peripheral blood T cells. TCRdb fed the reads into MiXCR, producing one record per CDR3 protein. Of almost 3,000 distinct CDR3 sequences in the sample, 16% were seen once. These receptors were taken from a human patient who had a liver transplant. Part of the T cells may come from the graft donor. CDR3s include the opening cysteine and the closing phenylalanine or tryptophan. A D gene is named only where the DNA matches it firmly. Rows give clone size only sometimes, using once, few, many, or a class for an expanded clone.

DNA	CDR3	D	J	size	V
TGTGCCAGCCGGACTAGCGGATTTGGGAATGAGCAGTTCTTC	CASRTSGFGNEQFF	TRBD2	TRBJ2-1	medium-sized	TRBV18
TGTGCCAGCAGAAGACAGAACATTCAGTACTTC	CASRRQNIQYF	-	TRBJ2-4	medium-sized	TRBV6-5
TGTGCCAGCAGCAAACCTAGCGGGAGTGGTCATGAGCAGTTCTTC	CASSKPSGSGHEQFF	TRBD2	TRBJ2-1	medium-sized	TRBV12-3/TRBV12-4
TGTGCCAGCAGAGGGCCGGACAGGGGGCATCAGCCCCAGCATTTT	CASRGPDRGHQPQHF	TRBD1	TRBJ1-5	large	TRBV6-1
TGTGCCAGCAGCCTTCGTGGGCGGGGGGAGCAGTTCTTC	CASSLRGRGEQFF	TRBD2	TRBJ2-1	medium-sized	TRBV14
TGTGCCAGCAGTAACATACAGGGGAATCAGCCCCAGCATTTT	CASSNIQGNQPQHF	TRBD1	TRBJ1-5	medium-sized	TRBV6-5
TGTGCCAGTAGTATCCTCGGATTAGCGGGCAATGAGCAGTTCTTC	CASSILGLAGNEQFF	TRBD2	TRBJ2-1	medium-sized	TRBV19
TGTGCCACCAGTGATCAAAACAGGGGTGATGGCTACACCTTC	CATSDQNRGDGYTF	TRBD1	TRBJ1-2	large	TRBV24-1
TGTGCCAGCAACCTAGGACAGGGGGGTATTGACCCCAACGAGCAGTACTTC	CASNLGQGGIDPNEQYF	TRBD1	TRBJ2-7	medium-sized	TRBV28
TGTGCCAGTAGTATAGAGGGGCAGGGCAATCAGCCCCAGCATTTT	CASSIEGQGNQPQHF	-	TRBJ1-5	medium-sized	TRBV19
TGTGCCAGCAGTTACTCGGGAGGAGCAAAGAGCTTC	CASSYSGGAKSF	-	TRBJ2-7	medium-sized	TRBV6-5
TGTGCCAGCAGCTTAGTAGCAGGGGGAGGTAGCAATCAGCCCCAGCATTTT	CASSLVAGGGSNQPQHF	TRBD1	TRBJ1-5	medium-sized	TRBV7-9
TGTGCCAGTAGCCAAGAAGCGACAGGGGGCCGGGGCTACACCTTC	CASSQEATGGRGYTF	TRBD1	TRBJ1-2	large	TRBV19
TGTGCCAGCAGTTTCAGGGGGGGGGACGAGCAGTACTTC	CASSFRGGDEQYF	-	TRBJ2-7	few	TRBV12-3/TRBV12-4
TGTGCCAGCAGCCCACAGGGGGCAACCGGGGAGCTGTTTTTT	CASSPQGATGELFF	TRBD1	TRBJ2-2	-	TRBV11-2
TGTGCCAGCAGTAAGGCCGGGACAGGCGCCTATGGCTACACCTTC	CASSKAGTGAYGYTF	TRBD1	TRBJ1-2	medium-sized	TRBV6-2/TRBV6-3
TGTGCCAGCAGTGAGGATAGCGGCTCTGGAAACACCATATATTTT	CASSEDSGSGNTIYF	-	TRBJ1-3	once	TRBV6-6
TGTGCCAGCAGGCCGACTAGCGGGGGCACCGGAGAGACCCAGTACTTC	CASRPTSGGTGETQYF	TRBD2	TRBJ2-5	-	TRBV2
TGTGCCAGCAGCTTGTGGCCACGGGACAGGGTGACCTATGGCTACACCTTC	CASSLWPRDRVTYGYTF	TRBD1	TRBJ1-2	medium-sized	TRBV5-4
TGTGCCAGCACGATACAGGGGGACACCGGGGAGCTGTTTTTT	CASTIQGDTGELFF	TRBD1	TRBJ2-2	-	TRBV7-9
TGCAGTGCTAGCGAGCGGGGGACCAACCTGGGGGAGACCCAGTACTTC	CSASERGTNLGETQYF	TRBD2	TRBJ2-5	-	TRBV20-1
TGTGCCAGCAGTTTCGACAGGGGAAATCAGCCCCAGCATTTT	CASSFDRGNQPQHF	TRBD1	TRBJ1-5	large	TRBV6-5
TGTGCCAGCAGTTACTCATCGTCTGGGTTGCGGAGGGAGCAGTACTTC	CASSYSSSGLRREQYF	-	TRBJ2-7	medium-sized	TRBV6-5
TGTGCCAGCAGTATGGGGTATGACAGATCGAACACTGAAGCTTTCTTT	CASSMGYDRSNTEAFF	-	TRBJ1-1	-	TRBV19
TGTGCCAGTAGAGCACAGGGGGTTGAGACCCAGTACTTC	CASRAQGVETQYF	TRBD1	TRBJ2-5	-	TRBV19
TGTGCCAGCAGCGTTAGGGAGGGACAGGGTAGGAACTATGGCTACACCTTC	CASSVREGQGRNYGYTF	TRBD1	TRBJ1-2	large	TRBV6-6
TGTGCCAGCAGCCCCGACAGGGCCGGACCTAATGAAAAACTGTTTTTT	CASSPDRAGPNEKLFF	TRBD1	TRBJ1-4	-	TRBV7-8
TGTGCCAGCAGCCCACGGGTGGGTAGCGAAAAACTGTTTTTT	CASSPRVGSEKLFF	-	TRBJ1-4	-	TRBV9
TGCGCCAGCAGCCCCTCCACTAGAGCTGAGCAGTTCTTC	CASSPSTRAEQFF	-	TRBJ2-1	-	TRBV5-1
TGTGCCAGCAGAAGAACAGGGGTGGGCACCTACGAGCAGTACTTC	CASRRTGVGTYEQYF	TRBD1	TRBJ2-7	medium-sized	TRBV6-5
TGTGCCAGCAGTTTAGGACAGACTAGCGGGGACTCCTATAATTCACCCCTCCACTTT	CASSLGQTSGDSYNSPLHF	-	TRBJ1-6	-	TRBV12-3/TRBV12-4
TGTGCCAGCAGTTACTCAGGGGCCGGCCTGGGGACCCAGTACTTC	CASSYSGAGLGTQYF	-	TRBJ2-5	-	TRBV6-5
TGTGCCAGCAGTTTACTGGGGCTCGGTGCGGGATTAGCTTTCTTT	CASSLLGLGAGLAFF	-	TRBJ1-1	-	TRBV12-3/TRBV12-4
TGTGCCAGCAGCCAAGATATCGGGAGCAATCAGCCCCAGCATTTT	CASSQDIGSNQPQHF	-	TRBJ1-5	medium-sized	TRBV3-1
TGCGCCAGCAGCTCGACAGGGGCCAATCAGCCCCAGCATTTT	CASSSTGANQPQHF	TRBD1	TRBJ1-5	-	TRBV5-1
TGTGCCAGCAGCCCCATGTTGGGGAATTCACCCCTCCACTTT	CASSPMLGNSPLHF	-	TRBJ1-6	-	TRBV3-1
TGTGCCAGTAAAGGGCTAACTCTCTATGGCTACACCTTC	CASKGLTLYGYTF	-	TRBJ1-2	medium-sized	TRBV19
TGTGCCAGCAGCCTGGCGCCGACAACTAATGAAAAACTGTTTTTT	CASSLAPTTNEKLFF	-	TRBJ1-4	-	TRBV5-6
TGTGCCAGCACCCGCTCCCTCTACAGTGTTAGGAACACTGAAGCTTTCTTT	CASTRSLYSVRNTEAFF	-	TRBJ1-1	-	TRBV6-2/TRBV6-3
TGTGCCAGCAGTGTCGGGACACCTATCTCTGGAAACACCATATATTTT	CASSVGTPISGNTIYF	-	TRBJ1-3	large	TRBV27
TGTGCCAGCAGCAGGACTAGCTTCCGCACAGATACGCAGTATTTT	CASSRTSFRTDTQYF	TRBD2	TRBJ2-3	medium-sized	TRBV6-5
TGCAGTGCTCCGACAGGTATCAATCAGCCCCAGCATTTT	CSAPTGINQPQHF	-	TRBJ1-5	medium-sized	TRBV20-1
TGTGCCAGCAGCTTGCCCGGGGCCCTCGGGGGGGAGCAGTACTTC	CASSLPGALGGEQYF	TRBD2	TRBJ2-7	medium-sized	TRBV5-5
TGTGCCAGCAGTTACTCCCTACGGAACAATGAAAAACTGTTTTTT	CASSYSLRNNEKLFF	-	TRBJ1-4	medium-sized	TRBV6-5
TGTGCCAGCAGTTCTCAACAGGGTCATCAGCCCCAGCATTTT	CASSSQQGHQPQHF	-	TRBJ1-5	medium-sized	TRBV27
TGTGCCAGCAGCTTGTCTACCTACGAGCAGTACTTC	CASSLSTYEQYF	-	TRBJ2-7	medium-sized	TRBV7-9
TGTGCCAGCTCACCACAGAATTCCTACGAGCAGTACTTC	CASSPQNSYEQYF	-	TRBJ2-7	few	TRBV18
TGCAGTGCTAGTGCAGGGGGTGGCTACACCTTC	CSASAGGGYTF	TRBD1	TRBJ1-2	medium-sized	TRBV20-1
TGTGCCAGCAGTTTAGATCGGTCAGGGATTGGTGGCTACACCTTC	CASSLDRSGIGGYTF	-	TRBJ1-2	medium-sized	TRBV12-3/TRBV12-4
TGTGCCAGCAGCTTGGCCCTTAAGGGGACAGGGAGCACAGATACGCAGTATTTT	CASSLALKGTGSTDTQYF	TRBD1	TRBJ2-3	few	TRBV5-5
TGCAGTGCTAGGGACGATAACCCCACTTCACCCCTCCACTTT	CSARDDNPTSPLHF	-	TRBJ1-6	medium-sized	TRBV20-1
TGCAGCGTTGTAGGACAGACCAACTACGAGCAGTACTTC	CSVVGQTNYEQYF	-	TRBJ2-7	large	TRBV29-1
TGTGCCAGTAGTATGAGGGCCGCTAATGAAAAACTGTTTTTT	CASSMRAANEKLFF	-	TRBJ1-4	medium-sized	TRBV19
TGTGCCAGCAGCTTGGGGGCCAAAAATGAGCAGTTCTTC	CASSLGAKNEQFF	-	TRBJ2-1	medium-sized	TRBV5-4
TGTGCCAGCGGCGCGGTGGGTAATTCACCCCTCCACTTT	CASGAVGNSPLHF	-	TRBJ1-6	few	TRBV2
TGTGCCAGCGGAGGTCTTCCTGGAAACACCATATATTTT	CASGGLPGNTIYF	-	TRBJ1-3	large	TRBV28
TGTGCCAGCAGCCAAGGGGGGGACCTAGGGTATGGCTACACCTTC	CASSQGGDLGYGYTF	-	TRBJ1-2	few	TRBV3-1
TGTGCCAGCAGAGGGACTATTCCGGGCGACGAGCAGTACTTC	CASRGTIPGDEQYF	TRBD2	TRBJ2-7	-	TRBV2
TGTGCCAGCACCCCCACAGGGGGCTCTAACTATGGCTACACCTTC	CASTPTGGSNYGYTF	TRBD1	TRBJ1-2	medium-sized	TRBV12-3/TRBV12-4